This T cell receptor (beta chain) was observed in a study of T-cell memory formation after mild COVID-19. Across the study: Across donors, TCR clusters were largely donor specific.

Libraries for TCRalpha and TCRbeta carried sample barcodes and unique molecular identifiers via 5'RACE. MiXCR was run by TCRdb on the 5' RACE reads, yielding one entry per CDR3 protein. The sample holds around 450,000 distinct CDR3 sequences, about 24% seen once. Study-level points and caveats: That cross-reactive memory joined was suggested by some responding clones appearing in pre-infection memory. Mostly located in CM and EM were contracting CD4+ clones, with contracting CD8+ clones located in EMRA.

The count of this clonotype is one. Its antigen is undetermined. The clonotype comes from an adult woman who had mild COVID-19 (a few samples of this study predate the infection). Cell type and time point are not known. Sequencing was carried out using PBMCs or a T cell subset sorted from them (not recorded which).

The CDR3 reads CASSNLGSISGLYEQYF. The CDR3 region has the DNA TGCGCCAGCAGCAACCTCGGGAGTATAAGCGGGTTGTACGAGCAGTACTTC. The chain joins TRBV5-1 to TRBJ2-7; D is possibly TRBD2 (6 bases). The germline V gene has CDR1 SGHRS and CDR2 YFSETQ. Trimming stripped 4 bases from V and 4 bases from J, with 24 bases between. The CDR3 totals 17 residues. The variable domain in full, completed from reference TRBV5-1 and TRBJ2-7, reads KAGVTQTPRYLIKTRGQQVTLSCSPISGHRSVSWYQQTPGQGLQFLFEYFSETQRNKGNFPGRFSGRQFSNSRSEMNVSTLELGDSALYLCASSNLGSISGLYEQYFGPGTRLTVT.